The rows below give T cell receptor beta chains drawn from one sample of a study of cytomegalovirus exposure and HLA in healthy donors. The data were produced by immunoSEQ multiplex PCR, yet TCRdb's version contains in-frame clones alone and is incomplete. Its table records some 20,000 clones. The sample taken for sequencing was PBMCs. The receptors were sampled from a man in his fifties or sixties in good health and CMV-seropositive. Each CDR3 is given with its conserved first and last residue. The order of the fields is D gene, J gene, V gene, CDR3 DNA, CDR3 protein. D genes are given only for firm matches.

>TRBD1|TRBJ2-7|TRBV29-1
TGCAGCGTAACCGGGACAGGGACTTACGAGCAGTACTTC
CSVTGTGTYEQYF
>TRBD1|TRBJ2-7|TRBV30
TGTGCATGGGGACAGTACGAGCAGTACTTC
CAWGQYEQYF
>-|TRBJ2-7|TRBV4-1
TGCGCCAGCAGCCAAGAACGGTCTAGCGCTTTCTACGAGCAGTACTTC
CASSQERSSAFYEQYF
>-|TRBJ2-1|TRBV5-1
TGCGCCAGCAGCTTGGTCAGCGGAATCCCTTACAATGAGCAGTTCTTC
CASSLVSGIPYNEQFF
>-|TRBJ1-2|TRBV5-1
TGCGCCAGCAGCTCCGGACTGAACTATGGCTACACCTTC
CASSSGLNYGYTF
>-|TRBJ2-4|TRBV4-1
TGCGCCAGCAGCCAAGGGGACTCCAGAGACATTCAGTACTTC
CASSQGDSRDIQYF
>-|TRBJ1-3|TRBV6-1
TGTGCCAGCAGTGAAGTGGACAGTCTAAACACCATATATTTT
CASSEVDSLNTIYF
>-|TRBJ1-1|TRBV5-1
TGCGCCAGCAGTAAGAACACTGAAGCTTTCTTT
CASSKNTEAFF
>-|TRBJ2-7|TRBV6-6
TGTGCCAGCAGTCCTCGGTTAGCGGCCAACGAGCAGTACTTC
CASSPRLAANEQYF
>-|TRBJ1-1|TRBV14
TGTGCCAGCAGCCAAGCGGGGGGATACACTGAAGCTTTCTTT
CASSQAGGYTEAFF
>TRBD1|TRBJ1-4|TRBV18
TGTGCCAGCTCACCAACGGGACAGGTTGGGCTGTTTTTT
CASSPTGQVGLFF
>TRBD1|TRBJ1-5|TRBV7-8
TGTGCCAGCAGCCCTGCAGGGGGATGGAGTCAGCCCCAGCATTTT
CASSPAGGWSQPQHF
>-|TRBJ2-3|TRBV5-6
TGTGCCAGCAGCCCAGGACCCGGACAGATTCAGCAGTATTTT
CASSPGPGQIQQYF
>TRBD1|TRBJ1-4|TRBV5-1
TGCGCCAGCAGCGTTGGGACAGTGGGCCGTGAAAAACTGTTTTTT
CASSVGTVGREKLFF
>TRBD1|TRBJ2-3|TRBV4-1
TGCGCCAGCAGCCGAAAAACAGGGGGCACAGATACGCAGTATTTT
CASSRKTGGTDTQYF
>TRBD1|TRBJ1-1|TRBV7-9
TGTGCCAGCAGCTTAGCGGCGCAGGGGGCGACTGAAGCTTTCTTT
CASSLAAQGATEAFF
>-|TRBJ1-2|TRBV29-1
TGCAGCGTGGTCATCTGGGCCTATGGCTACACCTTC
CSVVIWAYGYTF
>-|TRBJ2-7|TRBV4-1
TGCGCCAGCAGCCAAGGGGAAGCAGGGGTATACGAGCAGTACTTC
CASSQGEAGVYEQYF
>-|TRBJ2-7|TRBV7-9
TGTGCCAGCAGCTTTACAGGTTCCTCCTACGAGCAGTACTTC
CASSFTGSSYEQYF
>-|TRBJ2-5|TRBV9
TGTGCCAGCAGTTCAGGGATACAAGAGACCCAGTACTTC
CASSSGIQETQYF
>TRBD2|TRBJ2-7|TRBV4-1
TGCGCCAGCAGCCGATTAGCGGGAGGTGCGGACGAGCAGTACTTC
CASSRLAGGADEQYF
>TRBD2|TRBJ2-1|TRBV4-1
TGCGCCAGCAGCCCGGGACTAGCGGGAAATGAGCAGTTCTTC
CASSPGLAGNEQFF
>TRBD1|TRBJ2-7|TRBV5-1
TGCGCCAGCAGCTTGGCCGGGACAGTTTACGAGCAGTACTTC
CASSLAGTVYEQYF
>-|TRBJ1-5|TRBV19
TGTGCCAGTAGTGGGGCGAGTGGGTCCCGAAATCAGCCCCAGCATTTT
CASSGASGSRNQPQHF